This is a list of T cell receptor beta chains from one sample in a study of T cell changes during pregnancy in multiple sclerosis. Only in-frame clones appear in the TCRdb table, and some are missing; sequencing was by immunoSEQ multiplex PCR. The sample holds approximately 50,000 clones, roughly nine tenths seen once. This material consisted of CD8+ T cells from peripheral blood mononuclear cells, taken after pregnancy. The receptors originated from a female donor with multiple sclerosis, enrolled in a pregnancy study. Both conserved end residues are part of each CDR3. Fields, in order: clone size, V gene, J gene, D gene, CDR3 DNA, CDR3 protein. The D gene is left open where the match is weak. Clone sizes are given selectively: once, few, many, or a class where the clone is expanded.

.	TRBV14	TRBJ1-1	.	TGTGCCAGCAGCCAAGTAACAGCGAACACTGAAGCTTTCTTT	CASSQVTANTEAFF
.	TRBV7-2	TRBJ1-5	TRBD1	TGTGCCAGCAGCTTATGGGACAGTCAGCCCCAGCATTTT	CASSLWDSQPQHF
once	TRBV6-1	TRBJ2-1	TRBD2	TGTGCCAGCAGTGAACCGGGAGGCGGTGATGAGCAGTTCTTC	CASSEPGGGDEQFF
.	TRBV5-5	TRBJ1-2	.	TGTGCCAGCAGCTTCCGGCCCCCGCGGCCGTGGGGCTACACCTTC	CASSFRPPRPWGYTF
.	TRBV11-3	TRBJ1-1	TRBD1	TGTGCCAGCAGCCAGGGGGGCACTGAAGCTTTCTTT	CASSQGGTEAFF
.	TRBV14	TRBJ2-2	TRBD1	TGTGCCAGCAGCCAGACAGGGTTTGGAGTCACCGGGGAGCTGTTTTTT	CASSQTGFGVTGELFF
.	TRBV13	TRBJ1-3	.	TGTGCCAGCAGCTTAGGGAGAGGAAACACCATATATTTT	CASSLGRGNTIYF
.	TRBV9	TRBJ2-1	TRBD2	TGTGCCAGCAGCGTAAGCGGGGGGGCCATAAGTGAGCAGTTCTTC	CASSVSGGAISEQFF
.	TRBV10-2	TRBJ2-7	.	TGCGCCAGCAGTGCGGGGGACTACGAGCAGTACTTC	CASSAGDYEQYF
.	TRBV4-1	TRBJ1-2	.	TGCGCCAGCAGCCAAGATCTTTCTAACTATGGCTACACCTTC	CASSQDLSNYGYTF
.	TRBV5-1	TRBJ2-7	.	TGCGCCAGCAGCTTGACGGGGGTTTTCTACGAGCAGTACTTC	CASSLTGVFYEQYF
.	TRBV14	TRBJ2-7	.	TGTGCCAGCAGCGACCAGGGTCCGGGCGAGCAGTACTTC	CASSDQGPGEQYF
.	TRBV19	TRBJ1-5	.	TGTGCCATATCGACGGGGGATAGCAATCAGCCCCAGCATTTT	CAISTGDSNQPQHF
.	TRBV5-4	TRBJ2-1	.	TGTGCCAGCAGCCTGGGGGAGAATGAGCAGTTCTTC	CASSLGENEQFF
.	TRBV5-4	TRBJ2-1	TRBD2	TGTGCCAGCAGCTTGGATAGCGGGGGGGCAGGCAATGAGCAGTTCTTC	CASSLDSGGAGNEQFF
.	TRBV11-2	TRBJ2-1	TRBD2	TGTGCCAGCAGCTTAGAGTTAGCGGGGAATCGAAGGGAGCAGTTCTTC	CASSLELAGNRREQFF
.	TRBV11-3	TRBJ2-1	.	TGTGCCAGCAGCCCGGCGGGCCGCAATGAGCAGTTCTTC	CASSPAGRNEQFF
few	TRBV18	TRBJ2-2	.	TGTGCCAGCTCACCACTTGGGACTGAAACCCCGAGCACCGGGGAGCTGTTTTTT	CASSPLGTETPSTGELFF